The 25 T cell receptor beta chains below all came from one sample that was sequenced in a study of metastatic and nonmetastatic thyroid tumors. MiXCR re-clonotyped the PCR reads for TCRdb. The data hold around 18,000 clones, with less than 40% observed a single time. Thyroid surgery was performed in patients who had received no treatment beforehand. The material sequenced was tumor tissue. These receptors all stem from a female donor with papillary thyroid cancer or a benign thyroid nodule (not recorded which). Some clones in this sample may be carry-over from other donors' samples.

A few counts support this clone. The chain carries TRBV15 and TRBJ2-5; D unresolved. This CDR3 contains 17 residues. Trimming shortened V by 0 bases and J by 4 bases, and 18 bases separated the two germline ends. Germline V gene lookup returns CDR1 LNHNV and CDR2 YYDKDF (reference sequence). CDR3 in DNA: TGTGCCACCAGCAGAGATCCGGGCAGGCCCCTCGCAGAGACCCAGTACTTC. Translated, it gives CATSRDPGRPLAETQYF.

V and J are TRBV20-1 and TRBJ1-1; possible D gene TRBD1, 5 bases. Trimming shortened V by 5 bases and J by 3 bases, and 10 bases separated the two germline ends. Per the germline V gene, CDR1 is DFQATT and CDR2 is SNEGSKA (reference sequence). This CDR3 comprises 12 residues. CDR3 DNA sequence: TGCAGTGCTCCGTTGGGGGACACTGAAGCTTTCTTT. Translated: CSAPLGDTEAFF.

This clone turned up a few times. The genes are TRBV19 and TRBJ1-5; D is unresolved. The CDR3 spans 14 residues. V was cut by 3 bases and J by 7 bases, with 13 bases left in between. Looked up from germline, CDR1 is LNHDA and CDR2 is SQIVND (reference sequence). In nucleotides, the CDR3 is TGTGCCAGTAGTATCCGGAGGGCACCCCAGCCCCAGCATTTT. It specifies CASSIRRAPQPQHF.

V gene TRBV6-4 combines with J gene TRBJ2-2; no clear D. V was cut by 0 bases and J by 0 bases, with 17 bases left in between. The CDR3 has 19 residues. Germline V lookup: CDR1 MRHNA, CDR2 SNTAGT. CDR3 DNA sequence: TGTGCCAGCAGTGACTCTTTTCAGACGAGCTTCGCGAACACCGGGGAGCTGTTTTTT. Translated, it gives CASSDSFQTSFANTGELFF.

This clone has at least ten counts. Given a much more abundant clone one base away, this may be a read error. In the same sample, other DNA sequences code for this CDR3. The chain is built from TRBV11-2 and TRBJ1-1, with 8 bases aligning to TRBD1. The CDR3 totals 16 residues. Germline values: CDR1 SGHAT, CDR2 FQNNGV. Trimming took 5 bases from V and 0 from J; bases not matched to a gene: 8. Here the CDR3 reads CASSLGTGNMNTEAFF. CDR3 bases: TGTGCCAGCAGCCTAGGGACAGGTAATATGAACACTGAAGCTTTCTTT.

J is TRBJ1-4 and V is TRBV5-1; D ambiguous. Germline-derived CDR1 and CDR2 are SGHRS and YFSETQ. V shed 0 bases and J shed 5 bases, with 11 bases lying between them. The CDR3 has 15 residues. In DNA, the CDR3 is TGCGCCAGCAGCTTGGCCCAGGCCCTGAATGAAAAACTGTTTTTT. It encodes CASSLAQALNEKLFF.

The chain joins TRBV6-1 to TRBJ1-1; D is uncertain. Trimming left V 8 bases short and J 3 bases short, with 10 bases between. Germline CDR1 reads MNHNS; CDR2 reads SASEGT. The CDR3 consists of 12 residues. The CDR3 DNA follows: TGTGCCAGCGGGGATGTGTACACTGAAGCTTTCTTT. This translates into CASGDVYTEAFF.

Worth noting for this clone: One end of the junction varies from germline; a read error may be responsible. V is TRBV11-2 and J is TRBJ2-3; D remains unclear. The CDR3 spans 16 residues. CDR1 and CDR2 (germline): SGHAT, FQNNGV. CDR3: CARSLGVEVIGDTQYF. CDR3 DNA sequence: TGTGCCAGGAGCTTGGGTGTGGAAGTGATCGGGGATACGCAGTATTTT.

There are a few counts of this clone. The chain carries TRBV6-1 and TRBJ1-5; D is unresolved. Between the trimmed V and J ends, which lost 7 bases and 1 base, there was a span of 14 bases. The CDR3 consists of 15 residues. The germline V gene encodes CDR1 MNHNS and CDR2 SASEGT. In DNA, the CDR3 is TGTGCCAGCACGCAGACCGGGTTCAGCAATCAGCCCCAGCATTTT. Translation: CASTQTGFSNQPQHF.

The CDR3 sequence: CASSLGVNQPQHF. The CDR3 coding sequence is TGTGCCAGCAGCTTGGGCGTCAATCAGCCCCAGCATTTT. The chain combines TRBV7-8 with TRBJ1-5; D unresolved. CDR3 length equals 13 residues. Germline V lookup: CDR1 SGHVS, CDR2 FQNEAQ. V was cut by 3 bases and J by 3 bases, with 6 bases left in between.

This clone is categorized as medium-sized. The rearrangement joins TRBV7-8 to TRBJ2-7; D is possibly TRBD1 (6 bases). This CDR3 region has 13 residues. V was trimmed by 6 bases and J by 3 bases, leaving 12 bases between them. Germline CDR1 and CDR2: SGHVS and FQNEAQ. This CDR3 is CASSPDRNYEQYF. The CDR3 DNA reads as TGTGCCAGCAGTCCGGACAGAAACTACGAGCAGTACTTC.

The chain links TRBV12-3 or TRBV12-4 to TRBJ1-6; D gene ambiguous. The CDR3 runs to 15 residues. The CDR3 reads CVISGSGPRNSPLHF. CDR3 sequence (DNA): TGTGTCATCAGTGGGAGTGGACCGAGGAATTCACCCCTCCACTTT.

CDR3 DNA: TGCGCCAGCAGCCAAGATTCCAATCAGCCCCAGCATTTT. Translated, it gives CASSQDSNQPQHF. The genes are TRBV4-3 and TRBJ1-5; D is ambiguous. Between the trimmed V and J ends, which lost 0 bases and 3 bases, there was a span of 3 bases. The germline V gene has CDR1 LGHNA and CDR2 YSLEER. CDR3 length: 13 residues.

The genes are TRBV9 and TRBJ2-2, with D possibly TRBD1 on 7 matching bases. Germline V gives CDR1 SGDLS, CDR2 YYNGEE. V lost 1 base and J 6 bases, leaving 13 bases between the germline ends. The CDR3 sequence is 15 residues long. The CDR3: CASSVQGGVAGELFF. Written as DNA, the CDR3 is TGTGCCAGCAGCGTACAGGGGGGCGTCGCCGGGGAGCTGTTTTTT.

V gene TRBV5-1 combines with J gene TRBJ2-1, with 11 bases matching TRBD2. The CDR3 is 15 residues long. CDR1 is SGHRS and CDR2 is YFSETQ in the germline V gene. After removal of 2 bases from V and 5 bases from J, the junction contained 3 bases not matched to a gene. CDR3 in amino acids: CASSFTSGRHNEQFF. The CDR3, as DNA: TGCGCCAGCAGCTTTACTAGCGGGAGACACAATGAGCAGTTCTTC.

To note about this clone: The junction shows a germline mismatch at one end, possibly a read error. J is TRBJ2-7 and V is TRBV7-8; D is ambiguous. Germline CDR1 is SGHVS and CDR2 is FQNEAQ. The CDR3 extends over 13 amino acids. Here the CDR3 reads CSSNPLCSYEQYF. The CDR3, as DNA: TGTTCCAGCAACCCGCTGTGCTCCTACGAGCAGTACTTC.

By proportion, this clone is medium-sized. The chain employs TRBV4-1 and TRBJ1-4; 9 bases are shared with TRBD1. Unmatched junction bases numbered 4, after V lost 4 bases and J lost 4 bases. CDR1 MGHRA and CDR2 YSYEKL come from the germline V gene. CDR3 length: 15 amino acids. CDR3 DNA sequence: TGCGCCAGCAGCCTACAGACAGGGGGTAATGAAAAACTGTTTTTT. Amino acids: CASSLQTGGNEKLFF.

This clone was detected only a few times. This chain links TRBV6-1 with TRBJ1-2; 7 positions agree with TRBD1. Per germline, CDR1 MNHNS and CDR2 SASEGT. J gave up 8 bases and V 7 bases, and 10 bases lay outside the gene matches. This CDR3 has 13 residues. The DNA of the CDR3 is TGTGCCAGCACCACGACAGGGCGTGGCGGCTACACCTTC. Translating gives CASTTTGRGGYTF.

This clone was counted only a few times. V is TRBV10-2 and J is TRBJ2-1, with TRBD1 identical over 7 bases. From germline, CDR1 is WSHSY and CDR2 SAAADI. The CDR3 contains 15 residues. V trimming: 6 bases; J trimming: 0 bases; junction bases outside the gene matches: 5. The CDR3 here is CASSQGQSSYNEQFF. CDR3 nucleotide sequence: TGCGCCAGCAGCCAGGGACAGAGCTCCTACAATGAGCAGTTCTTC.

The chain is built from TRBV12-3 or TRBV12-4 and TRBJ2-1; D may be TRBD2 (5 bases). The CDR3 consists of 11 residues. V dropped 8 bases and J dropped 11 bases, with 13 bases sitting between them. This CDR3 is CASGLSEKQFF. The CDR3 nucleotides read TGTGCCAGCGGACTTAGCGAGAAGCAGTTCTTC.

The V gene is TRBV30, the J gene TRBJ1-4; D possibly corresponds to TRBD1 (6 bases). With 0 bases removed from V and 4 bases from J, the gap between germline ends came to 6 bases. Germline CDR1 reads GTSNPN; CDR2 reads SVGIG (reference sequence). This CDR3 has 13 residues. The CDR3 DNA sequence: TGTGCCTGGAGTGTACAGGGTAATGAAAAACTGTTTTTT. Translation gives CAWSVQGNEKLFF.

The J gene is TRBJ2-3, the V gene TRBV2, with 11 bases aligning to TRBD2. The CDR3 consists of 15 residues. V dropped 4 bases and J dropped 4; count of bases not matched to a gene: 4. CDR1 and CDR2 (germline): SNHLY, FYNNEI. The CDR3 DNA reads TGTGCCAGCAGTGCGGTAGCGGGGGGGCCAGATACGCAGTATTTT. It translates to CASSAVAGGPDTQYF. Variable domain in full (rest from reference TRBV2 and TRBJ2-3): EPEVTQTPSHQVTQMGQEVILRCVPISNHLYFYWYRQILGQKVEFLVSFYNNEISEKSEIFDDQFSVERPDGSNFTLKIRSTKLEDSAMYFCASSAVAGGPDTQYFGPGTRLTVL.

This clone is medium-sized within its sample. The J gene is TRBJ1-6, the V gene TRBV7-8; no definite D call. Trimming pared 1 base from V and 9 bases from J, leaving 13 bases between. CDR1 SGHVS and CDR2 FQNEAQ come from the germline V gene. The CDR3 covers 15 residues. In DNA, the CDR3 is TGTGCCAGCAGCTTAGAGGCAGGACCTGCTTCACCCCTCCACTTT. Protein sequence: CASSLEAGPASPLHF.

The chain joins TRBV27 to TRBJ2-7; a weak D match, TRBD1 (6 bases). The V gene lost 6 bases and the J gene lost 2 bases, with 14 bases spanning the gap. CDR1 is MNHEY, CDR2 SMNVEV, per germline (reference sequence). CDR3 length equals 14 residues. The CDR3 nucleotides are TGTGCCAGCAGCTCTGGCCAGGGGCCCTACGAGCAGTACTTC. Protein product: CASSSGQGPYEQYF.

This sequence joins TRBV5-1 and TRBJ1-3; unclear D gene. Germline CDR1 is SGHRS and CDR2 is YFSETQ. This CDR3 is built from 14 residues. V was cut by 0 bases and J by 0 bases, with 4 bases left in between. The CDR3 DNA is TGCGCCAGCAGCTTGGGTGACTCTGGAAACACCATATATTTT. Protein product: CASSLGDSGNTIYF.